Presented here are 31 T cell receptor beta chains from one specimen sequenced in a study of OX40 agonist ivuxolimab in advanced cancers. Clones were read by immunoSEQ multiplex PCR, and TCRdb kept only the in-frame ones, dropping some. The sample carries 30,000 to 40,000 clones, roughly 92% recorded once. This sample comprised CD4+ or CD8+ T cells sorted from blood, obtained in a trial of the OX40 agonist ivuxolimab. All receptors derive from an adult with an advanced solid tumor such as melanoma, head and neck, liver or kidney cancer.

This rearrangement joins TRBV9 to TRBJ1-2, with unresolved D. Germline CDR1 and CDR2: SGDLS and YYNGEE. The CDR3 contains 14 residues. With 5 bases removed from V and 0 bases from J, the gap between germline ends came to 11 bases. The DNA for the CDR3 is TGTGCCAGCAGGGGCGACGGGTCTAACTATGGCTACACCTTC. This gives the protein CASRGDGSNYGYTF. Looking up the rest from reference TRBV9 and TRBJ1-2 gives the full variable domain: DSGVTQTPKHLITATGQRVTLRCSPRSGDLSVYWYQQSLDQGLQFLIQYYNGEERAKGNILERFSAQQFPDLHSELNLSSLELGDSALYFCASRGDGSNYGYTFGSGTRLTVV.

This sequence joins TRBV9 and TRBJ2-3; the D gene could be TRBD1 or TRBD2 (5 bases each). There are 15 residues in the CDR3. Germline V gene data show CDR1 as SGDLS and CDR2 as YYNGEE. V lost 1 base and J lost 0, with 9 bases in between. CDR3 sequence (DNA): TGTGCCAGCAGCGTAACGGGACCTAGCACAGATACGCAGTATTTT. The encoded protein is CASSVTGPSTDTQYF.

The genes are TRBV19 and TRBJ2-1; the match to TRBD1 covers 9 bases. This CDR3 region has 15 residues. The V segment lost 0 bases and the J segment 7 bases; nucleotides outside the gene matches: 4. Germline CDR1 is LNHDA and CDR2 is SQIVND (reference sequence). CDR3 sequence reads: CASSIDNRGRNEQFF. In DNA form, the CDR3 reads TGTGCCAGTAGTATAGATAACAGGGGGCGGAATGAGCAGTTCTTC. Complete variable domain (other parts from reference TRBV19 and TRBJ2-1): DGGITQSPKYLFRKEGQNVTLSCEQNLNHDAMYWYRQDPGQGLRLIYYSQIVNDFQKGDIAEGYSVSREKKESFPLTVTSAQKNPTAFYLCASSIDNRGRNEQFFGPGTRLTVL.

The chain is built from TRBV19 and TRBJ1-1; the D gene is possibly TRBD1 (5 bases). Germline CDR1 LNHDA, CDR2 SQIVND (reference sequence). The CDR3 length is 14 residues. V was trimmed by 4 bases and J by 4 bases, leaving 13 bases between them. The CDR3 bases are TGTGCCAGTAGTAAGGACAAGTTTGGCACTGAAGCTTTCTTT. Translation gives CASSKDKFGTEAFF.

This rearrangement joins TRBV27 to TRBJ2-3, with TRBD1 identical over 9 bases. The J segment lost 5 bases and the V segment lost 6 bases, leaving 6 bases of the junction unmatched. The germline V gene encodes CDR1 MNHEY and CDR2 SMNVEV (reference sequence). This CDR3 spans 14 amino acids. CDR3 sequence: CASRTGGWGDTQYF. In nucleotides, the CDR3 is TGTGCCAGCAGGACAGGGGGTTGGGGAGATACGCAGTATTTT.

The chain is built from TRBV27 and TRBJ2-1, with 10 bases lining up with TRBD2. The CDR3 has 15 residues. V shed 6 bases and J 7 bases; nucleotides not matched to a gene: 9. Germline lookup yields CDR1 MNHEY and CDR2 SMNVEV (reference sequence). The CDR3 spells CASRRASGSGNEQFF. CDR3 nucleotide sequence: TGTGCCAGCAGGAGAGCTAGCGGGAGTGGTAATGAGCAGTTCTTC.

In DNA form, the CDR3 reads TGTGCCAGCAGCTCTAGCGGGAGTTGGAATGAGCAGTTCTTC. Protein sequence: CASSSSGSWNEQFF. The chain employs TRBV7-2 and TRBJ2-1, with TRBD2 matching 10 bases. With V trimmed by 4 bases and J by 7 bases, 4 bases remained unmatched. Germline lookup yields CDR1 SGHTA and CDR2 FQGNSA. This CDR3 has 14 residues.

This chain links TRBV5-6 with TRBJ1-2, with D uncertain. Germline V gene data show CDR1 as SGHDT and CDR2 as YYEEEE. This CDR3 is 15 amino acids long. V was shortened by 0 bases and J by 8 bases, with 17 bases between the two germline ends. The CDR3 is CASSLVKADLSGYTF. In nucleotides, the CDR3 is TGTGCCAGCAGCTTGGTTAAGGCAGATCTTAGCGGCTACACCTTC.

This chain links TRBV4-2 with TRBJ2-5; 11 bases agree with TRBD2. Trimming removed 4 bases from V and 1 base from J; junction bases left unmatched: 14. Germline CDR1 is LGHNA and CDR2 is YNFKEQ. This CDR3 region has 19 residues. DNA for the CDR3: TGTGCCAGCAGCCCAACCCCAATCGGACTAGCGGGCCCCCAAGAGACCCAGTACTTC. It specifies CASSPTPIGLAGPQETQYF.

A single count supports this clone. The chain uses TRBV7-8 and TRBJ2-2, with D uncertain. V gave up 6 bases and J gave up 2 bases, with 4 bases separating them. This CDR3 comprises 12 residues. Germline V gene lookup returns CDR1 SGHVS and CDR2 FQNEAQ. The CDR3: CASRLNTGELFF. CDR3 sequence (DNA): TGTGCCAGCAGACTAAACACCGGGGAGCTGTTTTTT.

This chain uses TRBV11-3 with TRBJ2-5; 11 bases are a match to TRBD1. Germline V gene sequence: CDR1 SGHNT, CDR2 YENEEA. CDR3 length equals 14 residues. V shed 4 bases, J shed 4 bases, and the junction held 2 bases outside the gene matches. CDR3 sequence: CASSSDRGLETQYF. The CDR3 DNA follows: TGTGCCAGCAGCTCGGACAGGGGGCTAGAGACCCAGTACTTC.

The CDR3 DNA follows: TGTGCCAGCAGCTTGGGTAGCAGATACGAGCAGTACTTC. Translating it yields CASSLGSRYEQYF. The chain uses TRBV5-5 and TRBJ2-7; D uncertain. V was clipped by 0 bases and J by 4 bases, with 8 bases between them. The CDR3 is made up of 13 amino acids. Germline loops: CDR1 SGHKS, CDR2 YYEKEE (reference sequence).

This clone was observed a single time. The gene calls are TRBV27 and TRBJ2-7; D is uncertain. From germline, CDR1 is MNHEY and CDR2 SMNVEV (reference sequence). This CDR3 is built from 13 residues. The ends were cut back, 6 bases at V and 1 base at J, with 10 bases in the middle. The CDR3 DNA sequence: TGTGCCAGCAGGATGGCAGCTTCCTACGAGCAGTACTTC. This sequence encodes CASRMAASYEQYF.

This clone was observed a few times. DNA for the CDR3: TGTGCCAGCAGCCGCGTCCGGGGCGCAGATGAGACCCAGTACTTC. This encodes CASSRVRGADETQYF. The gene calls are TRBV7-6 and TRBJ2-5; D may correspond to TRBD1 or TRBD2 (5 bases each). This CDR3 region has 15 residues. Trimming cost V 5 bases and J 5 bases, with 18 bases left between them. In germline, CDR1 is SGHVS, CDR2 FNYEAQ.

The chain carries TRBV19 and TRBJ1-1, with D possibly matching TRBD1 (5 bases). The length of the CDR3 is 13 residues. CDR1 is LNHDA, CDR2 SQIVND, per germline (reference sequence). V gave up 3 bases and J gave up 4 bases, with 9 bases separating them. CDR3 bases: TGTGCCAGTAGTATGGGGGTAGGCACTGAAGCTTTCTTT. Translating gives CASSMGVGTEAFF.

The genes are TRBV6-5 and TRBJ1-1; TRBD1 matches at 7 bases. Germline V lookup: CDR1 MNHEY, CDR2 SVGAGI. This CDR3 has 15 residues. The V and J ends lost 6 bases and 1 base, in that order; junction bases with no gene match: 8. The CDR3 region has the DNA TGTGCCAGCAGCGTGGGGACAGCGACGAACACTGAAGCTTTCTTT. It encodes CASSVGTATNTEAFF.

The CDR3 DNA reads TGTGCCAGCAGCCCCCAGGGGCCGGGACATTACAATGAGCAGTTCTTC. Protein: CASSPQGPGHYNEQFF. The rearrangement uses TRBV7-2 and TRBJ2-1; tentative D call: TRBD1 (6 bases). Germline V gene lookup returns CDR1 SGHTA and CDR2 FQGNSA. Trimming cost V 5 bases and J 4 bases, with 18 bases left between them. The CDR3 loop spans 16 amino acids.

The V gene is TRBV19, the J gene TRBJ2-3; no reliable D call. Trimming shortened V by 8 bases and J by 6 bases, and 12 bases separated the two germline ends. There are 12 residues in the CDR3. The V gene's germline CDR1 is LNHDA and CDR2 SQIVND (reference sequence). DNA for the CDR3: TGTGCCAGTGGCTGGGGTTGGGATACGCAGTATTTT. As protein: CASGWGWDTQYF.

This chain joins TRBV7-9 and TRBJ2-3; 13 positions match TRBD2. After removal of 5 bases from V and 6 bases from J, the junction contained 8 bases not matched to a gene. The CDR3 consists of 16 residues. CDR1 is SEHNR and CDR2 is FQNEAQ in the germline V gene (reference sequence). The DNA of the CDR3 is TGTGCCAGCAGCGATACTAGCGGGAGGGCCCCCGATACGCAGTATTTT. Protein: CASSDTSGRAPDTQYF.

V gene TRBV7-9 combines with J gene TRBJ2-3, with TRBD2 as a possible D gene (5 bases). Germline loops: CDR1 SEHNR, CDR2 FQNEAQ (reference sequence). The CDR3 has 15 amino acids. Trimming cost V 0 bases and J 1 base, with 8 bases left between them. CDR3: CASSLAYGGTDTQYF. CDR3 in DNA: TGTGCCAGCAGCTTAGCGTACGGGGGCACAGATACGCAGTATTTT.

The rearrangement uses TRBV28 and TRBJ1-2; possible D gene TRBD1, 5 bases. V gave up 5 bases and J gave up 4 bases, with 20 bases separating them. Looked up from germline, CDR1 is MDHEN and CDR2 is SYDVKM. The CDR3 totals 16 residues. The DNA for the CDR3 is TGTGCCAGCAGTCACCACCCCCTTGGGGGAAGCTATGGCTACACCTTC. Translating it yields CASSHHPLGGSYGYTF.

The chain combines TRBV7-9 with TRBJ1-1, with unresolved D. CDR3 length: 15 residues. V was trimmed by 1 base and J by 5 bases, leaving 14 bases between them. The germline gives CDR1 SEHNR, CDR2 FQNEAQ (reference sequence). This chain's CDR3 is CASSLVSGSGTEAFF. The CDR3 DNA sequence: TGTGCCAGCAGCTTAGTATCGGGAAGTGGGACTGAAGCTTTCTTT. The full variable domain, rest sourced from reference TRBV7-9 and TRBJ1-1, is DTGVSQNPRHKITKRGQNVTFRCDPISEHNRLYWYRQTLGQGPEFLTYFQNEAQLEKSRLLSDRFSAERPKGSFSTLEIQRTEQGDSAMYLCASSLVSGSGTEAFFGQGTRLTVV.

The chain uses TRBV7-9 and TRBJ1-2, with D perhaps TRBD1 (6 bases). Germline V gene data show CDR1 as SEHNR and CDR2 as FQNEAQ (reference sequence). The CDR3 contains 16 residues. Deletions cut 2 bases from V and 3 bases from J, with 16 bases between. The CDR3 region is CASSLTWGAHDYGYTF. CDR3 DNA: TGTGCCAGCAGCTTAACTTGGGGGGCGCACGACTATGGCTACACCTTC.

The rearrangement joins TRBV4-2 to TRBJ2-7; D possibly uses TRBD1 or TRBD2 (5 bases each). The germline V gene has CDR1 LGHNA and CDR2 YNFKEQ. This CDR3 region has 13 residues. The V and J ends lost 6 bases and 3 bases respectively, with 12 bases between them. The CDR3 DNA reads TGTGCCAGCAGTCCGGGACGGGACTACGAGCAGTACTTC. This encodes CASSPGRDYEQYF.

The genes are TRBV11-3 and TRBJ2-3, with 12 bases lining up with TRBD2. Germline trimming cut 5 bases from V and 4 bases from J; bases unmatched to any gene: 7. Looked up from germline, CDR1 is SGHNT and CDR2 is YENEEA. This CDR3 is 16 amino acids long. The CDR3 nucleotides are TGTGCCAGCAGCCTCCGACTAGCGGGAGCCTCAGATACGCAGTATTTT. The encoded protein is CASSLRLAGASDTQYF.

The rearrangement links TRBV4-1 to TRBJ2-5; tentatively, D is TRBD2 (6 bases). This CDR3 is 17 amino acids long. CDR1 and CDR2 from the germline V gene are MGHRA and YSYEKL. V was trimmed by 1 base and J by 11 bases, leaving 26 bases between them. The CDR3 sequence: CASSQGYMGGQWGEQYF. The CDR3 nucleotides are TGCGCCAGCAGCCAAGGCTATATGGGAGGACAATGGGGGGAGCAGTACTTC.

The V and J genes are TRBV7-9 and TRBJ2-3, with TRBD1 matching 9 bases. This CDR3 is 18 amino acids long. Unmatched junction bases numbered 14, after V lost 5 bases and J lost 2 bases. Germline V gene lookup returns CDR1 SEHNR and CDR2 FQNEAQ (reference sequence). Here the CDR3 DNA reads TGTGCCAGCAGCGCCCCCGGACAGGGGATCAGATACACAGATACGCAGTATTTT. Translation gives CASSAPGQGIRYTDTQYF.

The CDR3 loop is CASSLAGANEKLFF. The CDR3 DNA sequence: TGTGCCAGCAGCTTAGCCGGGGCTAATGAAAAACTGTTTTTT. V is TRBV7-9 and J is TRBJ1-4; no reliable D call. CDR3 length: 14 amino acids. The V and J ends lost 0 bases and 3 bases respectively, with 5 bases between them. Germline V lookup: CDR1 SEHNR, CDR2 FQNEAQ (reference sequence). Variable domain in full (rest from reference TRBV7-9 and TRBJ1-4): DTGVSQNPRHKITKRGQNVTFRCDPISEHNRLYWYRQTLGQGPEFLTYFQNEAQLEKSRLLSDRFSAERPKGSFSTLEIQRTEQGDSAMYLCASSLAGANEKLFFGSGTQLSVL.

The chain combines TRBV4-1 with TRBJ2-7; no clear D. The CDR3 has 13 residues. The ends were cut back, 4 bases at V and 2 bases at J, with 9 bases in the middle. The germline gives CDR1 MGHRA, CDR2 YSYEKL. The DNA for the CDR3 is TGCGCCAGCAGCCCCCCAGATACCTACGAGCAGTACTTC. Residues: CASSPPDTYEQYF.

The rearrangement uses TRBV23-1 and TRBJ2-2; tentatively, D is TRBD1 (6 bases). TRBV23-1 is known as an ORF, though its function is uncertain. V was pared by 8 bases and J by 0 bases, with 16 bases between. The CDR3 runs 16 residues. The CDR3 protein is CASRSRTDSNTGELFF. The CDR3 bases are TGCGCCAGCCGTTCTAGGACAGATTCGAACACCGGGGAGCTGTTTTTT.

This clone was observed a single time. The CDR3 DNA is TGTGCCAGCAGCTTAGCGCAGAGGGAGGTCCAAGAGACCCAGTACTTC. This codes for CASSLAQREVQETQYF. The genes are TRBV7-6 and TRBJ2-5; a possible D gene is TRBD2 (6 bases). Germline V gene data show CDR1 as SGHVS and CDR2 as FNYEAQ. The CDR3 runs to 16 residues. V was cut by 0 bases and J by 1 base, with 12 bases left in between.